Described below is a single TCR beta chain sequence and its context. 13 Jbeta primers and 60 Vbeta primers were used for the PCR. The protocol was immunoSEQ multiplex PCR, while the TCRdb copy is restricted to in-frame clones and leaves out a portion. Of about 140,000 clones detected, roughly 80% appear once; the ten largest clones hold under 2%. This CDR3 contains 14 residues. CDR1 and CDR2 from the germline V gene are SGHRS and YFSETQ. V dropped 1 base and J dropped 5 bases, with 13 bases sitting between them. The source of the sample is a study of cytomegalovirus exposure and HLA in healthy donors.

The TCR originated in a female donor in good health and CMV-seronegative. The gene calls are TRBV5-1 and TRBJ2-7; the D gene is possibly TRBD2 (6 bases). The specimen was PBMCs. The CDR3 bases are TGCGCCAGCAGCTTGATTCGGGGCGGGAACGAGCAGTACTTC. Protein product: CASSLIRGGNEQYF.